A selection of T cell receptor beta chains follows, all from one sample in a study of blood T cell repertoires in COVID-19. The data were produced by immunoSEQ multiplex PCR, yet TCRdb's version contains in-frame clones alone and is incomplete. There are over 130,000 clones in the sample; approximately 86% occur only once, and roughly 3.3% lies in the top ten. Specimen: peripheral blood. Receptors originate from a man aged 65 to 79 with acute or convalescent COVID-19. The CDR3 runs from the conserved cysteine through the conserved F or W. The D gene is left open where the match is weak. Only some rows state a clone size, as once, few, many or a class for expanded clones.

abundance	v_gene	d_gene	j_gene	CDR3nt	CDR3aa
few	TRBV2	TRBD1	TRBJ2-2	TGTGCCAGCAGTCGAGGGGGCATGAACACCGGGGAGCTGTTTTTT	CASSRGGMNTGELFF
.	TRBV3-1/TRBV3-2	TRBD2	TRBJ2-1	TGTGCCAGCAGCCAAAGGGGGGCCTCGACTAGCGGCTCCTACAATGAGCAGTTCTTC	CASSQRGASTSGSYNEQFF
.	TRBV11-2	TRBD1	TRBJ2-7	TGTGCCAGCAGCTCTACCGGGACAGGTCGGTACGAGCAGTACTTC	CASSSTGTGRYEQYF
.	TRBV28	.	TRBJ2-3	TGTGCCAGCAGACCCGGGACTTGGCACACAGATACGCAGTATTTT	CASRPGTWHTDTQYF
.	TRBV11-3	TRBD1	TRBJ2-3	TGTGCCAGCAGCTCCCCCGGGACAGGGGAAGATACGCAGTATTTT	CASSSPGTGEDTQYF
.	TRBV7-2	TRBD1	TRBJ1-2	TGTGCCAGCAGCTTGGACAGGGATTCACGTGGCTACACCTTC	CASSLDRDSRGYTF
.	TRBV27	.	TRBJ2-5	TGTGCCAGCAGTCTACGTCCTTTATTAGCGGCCCAAGAGACCCAGTACTTC	CASSLRPLLAAQETQYF
.	TRBV6-2/TRBV6-3	TRBD1	TRBJ2-6	TGTGCCAGCAGTATCCCCAGGGGGCTCGGGGCCAACGTCCTGACTTTC	CASSIPRGLGANVLTF
.	TRBV10-3	TRBD2	TRBJ2-7	TGTGCCATCAGTTCGACTAGCGGGAGCTACGAGCAGTACTTC	CAISSTSGSYEQYF
.	TRBV20-1	.	TRBJ1-2	TGCAGTGTAGCGGACTATGGCTACACCTTC	CSVADYGYTF
once	TRBV9	TRBD2	TRBJ2-2	TGTGCCAGCAGCGACGGACTAGCGGGAGTTGACACCGGGGAGCTGTTTTTT	CASSDGLAGVDTGELFF
.	TRBV19	.	TRBJ2-5	TGTGCCAGTAGTATCATGGGGCAGAACCAAGAGACCCAGTACTTC	CASSIMGQNQETQYF
.	TRBV19	TRBD1	TRBJ1-2	TGTGCCAGTAGTTTGGGACAGGGGGCGCCTGGCTACACCTTC	CASSLGQGAPGYTF
.	TRBV19	TRBD1	TRBJ2-7	TGTGCCAGTAGTATGACAGGGGCGGCCTCCTACGAGCAGTACTTC	CASSMTGAASYEQYF
.	TRBV19	.	TRBJ2-7	TGTGCCAGTAGTGGAAGCGGGTACGAGCAGTACTTC	CASSGSGYEQYF
.	TRBV5-5	.	TRBJ2-7	TGTGCCAGCAGCTTGAACAGGGTCGAGCAGTACTTC	CASSLNRVEQYF
.	TRBV28	TRBD2	TRBJ2-1	TGTGCCAGCACCAATCCCCCCCTAGCGGGAGGCCTACAGTCCTACAATGAGCAGTTCTTC	CASTNPPLAGGLQSYNEQFF
.	TRBV29-1	TRBD2	TRBJ2-7	TGCAGCGTTGTGACTAGCTCGTCCTACGAGCAGTACTTC	CSVVTSSSYEQYF
once	TRBV28	.	TRBJ2-7	TGTGCCAGCAGTCCTCAGGGCACCTACGAGCAGTACTTC	CASSPQGTYEQYF
.	TRBV12-3/TRBV12-4	.	TRBJ1-5	TGTGCCAGCAGTTCCTTATACAATCAGCCCCAGCATTTT	CASSSLYNQPQHF
.	TRBV5-1	.	TRBJ2-3	TGCGCCAGCAGCTTGGAGTTCTCCCGCGTGGGCACAGATACGCAGTATTTT	CASSLEFSRVGTDTQYF
.	TRBV5-1	.	TRBJ2-5	TGCGCCAGCAGCTTCGCGGTAGAAGAGACCCAGTACTTC	CASSFAVEETQYF
.	TRBV5-4	.	TRBJ2-2	TGTGCCAGCAGCTTTCGGGTTAGCTGGGACACCGGGGAGCTGTTTTTT	CASSFRVSWDTGELFF
once	TRBV6-5	TRBD2	TRBJ2-5	TGTGCCAGCAGTTACTCTGGGGGAGGGGAGACCCAGTACTTC	CASSYSGGGETQYF
once	TRBV29-1	TRBD1	TRBJ1-4	TGCAGCGTTCGGGACAGCTTTACTAATGAAAAACTGTTTTTT	CSVRDSFTNEKLFF
once	TRBV7-9	.	TRBJ2-2	TGTGCCAGCGGATCCAGGGTAAACGTCGCCGGGGAGCTGTTTTTT	CASGSRVNVAGELFF
.	TRBV6-5	.	TRBJ2-2	TGTGCCAGTTCACAGTTCGCGAACACCGGGGAGCTGTTTTTT	CASSQFANTGELFF
.	TRBV5-1	TRBD1	TRBJ1-4	TGCGCCAGCAGCTTACAGGGGGGTTTTCCAACTAATGAAAAACTGTTTTTT	CASSLQGGFPTNEKLFF
.	TRBV19	.	TRBJ1-1	TGTGCCAGTAGTATCGGGGGGGCCCTGAACACTGAAGCTTTCTTT	CASSIGGALNTEAFF
.	TRBV7-9	TRBD2	TRBJ2-3	TGTGCCAGCAGCTTCCTAGCGGGGGGGGCAGATACGCAGTATTTT	CASSFLAGGADTQYF
.	TRBV27	TRBD1	TRBJ2-1	TGTGCCAGCAGTTTCTCGGACAGGGTAGCCAATGAGCAGTTCTTC	CASSFSDRVANEQFF
many	TRBV6-5	.	TRBJ2-2	TGTGCCAGCATTAGGGGGAACACCGGGGAGCTGTTTTTT	CASIRGNTGELFF
once	TRBV24-1	TRBD2	TRBJ2-1	TGTGCCACCAGTGAAACGGGACTAGCGGGAGACAATGAGCAGTTCTTC	CATSETGLAGDNEQFF
.	TRBV3-1/TRBV3-2	TRBD2	TRBJ2-3	TGTGCCAGCAGCCAAGGTCAGCGGGACACAGATACGCAGTATTTT	CASSQGQRDTDTQYF
.	TRBV19	.	TRBJ1-1	TGTGCCAGTAGTCCTTTGAGGGAAGACACTGAAGCTTTCTTT	CASSPLREDTEAFF
.	TRBV7-2	.	TRBJ2-1	TGTGCCAGCGGGATTAGCGGACCCTACAATGAGCAGTTCTTC	CASGISGPYNEQFF
few	TRBV4-2	.	TRBJ1-5	TGTGCCAGCAGCCAAGAAGGAGGCCGGGTCGGGCAGCCCCAGCATTTT	CASSQEGGRVGQPQHF
few	TRBV7-2	TRBD1	TRBJ1-6	TGTGCCAGCAGCTTAGGTCAGGGGGCTTATAATTCACCCCTCCACTTT	CASSLGQGAYNSPLHF
.	TRBV20-1	.	TRBJ1-1	TGCAGTGCTAGTTCCGGGGAAGCTTTCTTT	CSASSGEAFF
.	TRBV6-5	.	TRBJ2-5	TGTGCCAGCAGTACCCCGGGCGGCGGGGAGACCCAGTACTTC	CASSTPGGGETQYF
.	TRBV18	.	TRBJ1-3	TGTGCCAGCTCAGAGACAGACAACTCTGGAAACACCATATATTTT	CASSETDNSGNTIYF
.	TRBV11-2	TRBD1	TRBJ2-5	TGTGCCAGCAGCTTCCTAAAACAGGGGGCAGGGGAGACCCAGTACTTC	CASSFLKQGAGETQYF
.	TRBV10-3	.	TRBJ1-3	TGTGCCATCAGCGATGCGACTAGCTCTGGAAACACCATATATTTT	CAISDATSSGNTIYF
.	TRBV28	.	TRBJ2-1	TGTGCCAGCTTTAGTCCCTACAATGAGCAGTTCTTC	CASFSPYNEQFF
.	TRBV7-8	TRBD1	TRBJ1-1	TGTGCCAGCAGTTGGGACAGGGTGAACACTGAAGCTTTCTTT	CASSWDRVNTEAFF
.	TRBV6-5	TRBD1	TRBJ1-1	TGTGCCAGCAAACAGGGGGAGAGAGGCACTGAAGCTTTCTTT	CASKQGERGTEAFF
.	TRBV18	TRBD2	TRBJ2-7	TGTGCCAGCTCACCACAACCTAGCGGCGAGCAGTACTTC	CASSPQPSGEQYF
.	TRBV9	TRBD2	TRBJ2-2	TGTGCCAGCAGCCTTAGGACTAGCGGGAGCACCGGGGAGCTGTTTTTT	CASSLRTSGSTGELFF
.	TRBV2	TRBD2	TRBJ2-5	TGTGCCAGCAGACGACTAGCGGACCCGGGGGAGACCCAGTACTTC	CASRRLADPGETQYF
.	TRBV7-9	TRBD1	TRBJ2-1	TGTGCCAGCAATCTGGGCGGACAGGGTTCGTTCTTC	CASNLGGQGSFF
once	TRBV19	.	TRBJ1-1	TGTGCCAGTAGTATGGGCCAGATGAACACTGAAGCTTTCTTT	CASSMGQMNTEAFF
few	TRBV29-1	.	TRBJ2-7	TGCAGCGTTGAAGCCCTCGGGACTGAGGAGGGCGAGCAGTACTTC	CSVEALGTEEGEQYF
.	TRBV27	TRBD1	TRBJ2-1	TGTGCCAGCAGTTTATGGGGGACAGGGCCGTACAATGAGCAGTTCTTC	CASSLWGTGPYNEQFF
.	TRBV7-2	TRBD1	TRBJ1-1	TGTGCCAGCAGCTCACTAGGGGGCGCGGATACTGAAGCTTTCTTT	CASSSLGGADTEAFF
.	TRBV12-5	TRBD1	TRBJ2-3	TGTGCTAGTGTTCCAACCCCCCTCGTGCCGACAGGGGGCTTTTTCGCAGATACGCAGTATTTT	CASVPTPLVPTGGFFADTQYF
.	TRBV7-3	.	TRBJ2-1	TGTGCCAGCAGCCGGGACTCCTCCTACAATGAGCAGTTCTTC	CASSRDSSYNEQFF
.	TRBV6-4	TRBD2	TRBJ2-1	TGTGCCAGCAGTGAGAGCGGGAGGGCCCCCTACAATGAGCAGTTCTTC	CASSESGRAPYNEQFF
.	TRBV5-6	.	TRBJ1-4	TGTGCCAGCAGCTTGGGTGGGCTGGGTGAAAAACTGTTTTTT	CASSLGGLGEKLFF
once	TRBV7-2	TRBD2	TRBJ2-1	TGTGCCAGCAGCCTACTAGCGGGAGAAGTCGATGAGCAGTTCTTC	CASSLLAGEVDEQFF
.	TRBV30	TRBD2	TRBJ2-3	TGTGCCTGGAGTTTGCTTAGGACTAGCGGGGGCACAGATACGCAGTATTTT	CAWSLLRTSGGTDTQYF